The T cell receptor (beta chain) under discussion was sequenced for a study of T-cell memory formation after mild COVID-19. Turning to the study itself: TCR clusters mostly belonged to single donors. Study-level findings and limits: Day 15 to 85 contracting clones showed balanced CD4/CD8; later expanders leaned CD4+. Whether day 37 second-wave clones are SARS-CoV-2-specific was not confirmed.

The length of the CDR3 is 13 residues. Germline V gene sequence: CDR1 MNHEY, CDR2 SVGAGI. V dropped 4 bases and J dropped 8 bases, with 11 bases sitting between them. Remarks on this clonotype: What it binds is not known.

TCRdb re-called the 5' RACE reads through MiXCR, storing one row per CDR3 protein. The table has under 550,000 distinct CDR3 sequences, over 15% seen once. The chain employs TRBV6-5 and TRBJ1-4; unclear D gene. This clonotype was sampled from a man younger than 35 who had mild COVID-19 (a few samples of this study predate the infection). Cell type and time point are not known. Sample: PBMCs or a T cell subset sorted from them (not recorded which). The CDR3 spells CASSSPGNEKLFF. CDR3 DNA sequence: TGTGCCAGCAGTTCTCCGGGTAACGAAAAACTGTTTTTT.